This record looks at one T cell receptor (beta chain) sequence and its context. Its specificity is unknown. The time point denotes: persistent/refractory GD, antithyroid drugs over 5 years with positive TRAb. RNA extracted from PBMCs served as the sequencing template. In each case, Graves' disease was diagnosed per American Thyroid Association guidelines. The patients were enrolled through endocrinology in Xi'an, China. The source of the sample is a study of regulatory T cells in long-lasting Graves disease. Points from the study as a whole: Less diverse TCR repertoires were seen in persistent Graves' patients than in newly diagnosed ones. Persistent cases favored TRBV28, TRBJ1-2 and TRBJ2-5.

The authors built TCR beta libraries using iRepertoire HTBI primers and Arm-PCR of CDR3 regions. TCRdb fed the multiplex PCR reads into MiXCR, producing one record per CDR3 protein. The table records a few hundred thousand distinct CDR3 sequences, 22% of them present only once. The CDR3 contains 15 residues. V was trimmed by 6 bases and J by 0 bases, leaving 12 bases between them. Germline V gene lookup returns CDR1 SGHTA and CDR2 FQGNSA. The chain joins TRBV7-2 to TRBJ2-4; D may be TRBD1 (5 bases). The clonotype originates from a female donor with Graves disease. This material consisted of peripheral blood mononuclear cells (PBMCs), taken when the disease was refractory, from a patient treated with antithyroid drugs. The CDR3 sequence is CASRRSRGAKNIQYF. CDR3 in DNA: TGTGCCAGCAGGAGGAGTAGGGGAGCCAAAAACATTCAGTACTTC. Using reference TRBV7-2 and TRBJ2-4 for the parts outside the CDR3, the full variable domain is GAGVSQSPSNKVTEKGKDVELRCDPISGHTALYWYRQSLGQGLEFLIYFQGNSAPDKSGLPSDRFSAERTGGSVSTLTIQRTQQEDSAVYLCASRRSRGAKNIQYFGAGTRLSVL.